Sequencing of this TCR beta chain was carried out in a study of T-cell memory formation after mild COVID-19. This clonotype was observed a handful of times. The antigen remains unidentified. Regarding the study as a whole: Clones from the second wave (peaking day 37) had unconfirmed SARS-CoV-2 specificity.

TCRdb used MiXCR to reprocess the 5' RACE reads, holding one entry per CDR3 protein. The sample carries about 200,000 distinct CDR3 sequences, around 9.5% recorded once. This CDR3 contains 14 residues. V was cut by 5 bases and J by 3 bases, with 16 bases left in between. Germline-derived CDR1 and CDR2 are DFQATT and SNEGSKA (reference sequence). This TCR came from a man aged 18-30 years who had mild COVID-19 (a few samples of this study predate the infection). Cell type and time point are not known. Sequencing was performed on PBMCs or a T cell subset sorted from them (not recorded which). The chain links TRBV20-1 to TRBJ2-5; possibly TRBD2 for D (6 bases). For the CDR3, the DNA is TGCAGTGCTCTTCGCGGGGCCAAAAAAGAGACCCAGTACTTC. Amino acids: CSALRGAKKETQYF.